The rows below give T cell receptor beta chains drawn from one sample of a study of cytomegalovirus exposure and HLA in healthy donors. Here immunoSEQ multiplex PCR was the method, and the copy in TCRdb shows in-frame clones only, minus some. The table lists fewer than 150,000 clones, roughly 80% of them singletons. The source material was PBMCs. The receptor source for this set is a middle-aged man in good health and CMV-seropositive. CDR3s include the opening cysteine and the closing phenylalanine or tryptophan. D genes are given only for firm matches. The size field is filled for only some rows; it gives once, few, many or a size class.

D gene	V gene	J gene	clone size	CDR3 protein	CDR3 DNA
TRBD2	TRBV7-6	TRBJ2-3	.	CASSSLAGSVTDTQYF	TGTGCCAGCAGCTCACTAGCGGGCAGCGTCACAGATACGCAGTATTTT
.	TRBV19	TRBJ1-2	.	CASSTTQAYGYTF	TGTGCCAGTAGTACCACCCAGGCCTATGGCTACACCTTC
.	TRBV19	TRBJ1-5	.	CASSMGFTSNQPQHF	TGTGCCAGTAGTATGGGCTTCACTAGCAATCAGCCCCAGCATTTT
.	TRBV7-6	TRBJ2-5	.	CASSLQFQETQYF	TGTGCCAGCAGCTTACAGTTCCAAGAGACCCAGTACTTC
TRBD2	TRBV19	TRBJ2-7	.	CATQSGGGPYEQYF	TGTGCCACCCAGTCGGGCGGGGGACCCTACGAGCAGTACTTC
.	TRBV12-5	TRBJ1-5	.	CACTREGPNQPQHF	TGTGCTTGTACGAGGGAGGGTCCGAACCAGCCCCAGCATTTT
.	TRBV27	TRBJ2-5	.	CASSFQSQETQYF	TGTGCCAGCAGTTTCCAATCCCAAGAGACCCAGTACTTC
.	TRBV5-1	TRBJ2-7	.	CASSLSPYEQYF	TGCGCCAGCAGCTTGTCCCCGTACGAGCAGTACTTC
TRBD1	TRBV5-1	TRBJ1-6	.	CASSLGNDRGYNSPLHF	TGCGCCAGCAGCTTGGGTAACGACAGGGGCTACAATTCACCCCTCCACTTT
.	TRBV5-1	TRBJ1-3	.	CASSTDSSGNTIYF	TGCGCCAGCAGCACGGACAGCTCTGGAAACACCATATATTTT
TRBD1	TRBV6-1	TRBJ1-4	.	CASSSRDRGSGLFF	TGTGCCAGCAGTAGCCGGGACAGGGGCAGCGGACTGTTTTTT
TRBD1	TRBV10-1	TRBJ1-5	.	CASSVTDRDSNQPQHF	TGCGCCAGCAGTGTTACGGACAGGGATAGCAATCAGCCCCAGCATTTT
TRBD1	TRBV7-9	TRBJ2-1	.	CASSDLQGVTYNEQFF	TGTGCCAGCAGCGACCTACAGGGGGTTACCTACAATGAGCAGTTCTTC
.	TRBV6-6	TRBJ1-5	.	CASSYGGWGNQPQHF	TGTGCCAGCAGTTACGGGGGCTGGGGCAATCAGCCCCAGCATTTT
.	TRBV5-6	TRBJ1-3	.	CASSPKGQWVSGNTIYF	TGTGCCAGCAGCCCGAAGGGACAATGGGTCTCTGGAAACACCATATATTTT
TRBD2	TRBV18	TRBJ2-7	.	CASSPIPSGYEQYF	TGTGCCAGCTCACCAATTCCTAGCGGCTACGAGCAGTACTTC
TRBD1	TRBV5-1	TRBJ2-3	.	CASSPTGFGTDTQYF	TGCGCCAGCAGCCCGACAGGGTTCGGCACAGATACGCAGTATTTT
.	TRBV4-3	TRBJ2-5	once	CASSQTPYPHPTYQETQYF	TGCGCCAGCAGCCAAACGCCCTACCCCCACCCTACGTACCAAGAGACCCAGTACTTC
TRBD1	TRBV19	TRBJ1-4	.	CASSPLTGVASNEKLFF	TGTGCCAGTAGTCCGTTGACAGGGGTTGCTTCTAATGAAAAACTGTTTTTT
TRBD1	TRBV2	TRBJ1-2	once	CASTGTGLYGYTF	TGTGCCAGCACCGGGACAGGGCTCTATGGCTACACCTTC
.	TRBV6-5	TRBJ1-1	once	CASSYSGGKGTEAFF	TGTGCCAGCAGTTACTCAGGGGGAAAGGGCACTGAAGCTTTCTTT
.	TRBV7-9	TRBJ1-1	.	CASSPYTEAFF	TGTGCCAGCAGCCCCTATACTGAAGCTTTCTTT
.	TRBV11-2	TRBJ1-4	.	CASSLTIAGGSEKLFF	TGTGCCAGCAGCTTAACCATCGCGGGGGGATCCGAAAAACTGTTTTTT
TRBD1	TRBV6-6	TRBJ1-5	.	CASNDRAGGDQPQHF	TGTGCCAGCAACGACAGGGCTGGTGGGGATCAGCCCCAGCATTTT
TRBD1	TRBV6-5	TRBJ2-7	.	CASSYGTGAYEQYF	TGTGCCAGCAGTTACGGGACAGGCGCCTACGAGCAGTACTTC
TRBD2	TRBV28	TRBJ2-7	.	CASRKSLAGAHEQYF	TGTGCCAGCCGCAAAAGTCTAGCGGGAGCCCACGAGCAGTACTTC
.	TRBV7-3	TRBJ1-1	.	CASSLPVGGRTEAFF	TGTGCCAGCAGCCTCCCTGTTGGGGGGAGAACTGAAGCTTTCTTT
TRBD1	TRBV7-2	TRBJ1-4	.	CASSSTGVWDEKLFF	TGTGCCAGCAGCTCGACAGGGGTGTGGGATGAAAAACTGTTTTTT
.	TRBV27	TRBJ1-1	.	CASSPRKNEAFF	TGTGCCAGCAGTCCCAGAAAGAATGAAGCTTTCTTT
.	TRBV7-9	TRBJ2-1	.	CASQSPGGNEQFF	TGTGCCAGCCAGAGTCCGGGTGGGAATGAGCAGTTCTTC
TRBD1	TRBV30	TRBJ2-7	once	CAWTGTGSYEQYF	TGTGCCTGGACTGGGACAGGGTCATACGAGCAGTACTTC
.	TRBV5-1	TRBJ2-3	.	CASTSQGRVTDTQYF	TGCGCCAGCACCTCTCAAGGCCGGGTCACAGATACGCAGTATTTT
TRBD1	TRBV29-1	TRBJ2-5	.	CSVEVGQGVETQYF	TGCAGCGTTGAAGTAGGGCAGGGGGTAGAGACCCAGTACTTC
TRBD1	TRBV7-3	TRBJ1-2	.	CASSPVGTGDGGYTF	TGTGCCAGCAGCCCTGTTGGGACAGGGGATGGGGGCTACACCTTC
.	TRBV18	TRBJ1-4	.	CASSQGYNEKLFF	TGTGCCAGCTCTCAGGGGTATAATGAAAAACTGTTTTTT
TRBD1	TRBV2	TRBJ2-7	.	CASSATGWRYEQYF	TGTGCCAGCAGTGCGACAGGGTGGAGGTACGAGCAGTACTTC
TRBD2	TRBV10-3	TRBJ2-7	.	CAISGSGAGGPGEQYF	TGTGCCATCAGCGGAAGCGGAGCGGGAGGGCCCGGGGAGCAGTACTTC
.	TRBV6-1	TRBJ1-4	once	CASSEMGATNEKLFF	TGTGCCAGCAGTGAAATGGGGGCTACTAATGAAAAACTGTTTTTT
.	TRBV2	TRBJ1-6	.	CASGLKESSYNSPLHF	TGTGCCAGCGGGTTGAAGGAGAGCTCCTATAATTCACCCCTCCACTTT
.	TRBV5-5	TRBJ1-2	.	CASSPQEYGYTF	TGTGCCAGCAGCCCACAAGAATATGGCTACACCTTC
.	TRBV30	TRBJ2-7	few	CALSVGSGAYEQYF	TGTGCCTTGAGTGTCGGGTCTGGGGCATACGAGCAGTACTTC
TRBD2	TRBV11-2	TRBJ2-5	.	CASSTRLAGQETQYF	TGTGCCAGCAGCACAAGACTAGCGGGTCAAGAGACCCAGTACTTC
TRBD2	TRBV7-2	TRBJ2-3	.	CASSLGGLLHDTQYF	TGTGCCAGCAGCTTAGGGGGACTACTTCACGATACGCAGTATTTT
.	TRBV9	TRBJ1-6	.	CASSPLSSSPLHF	TGTGCCAGCTCTCCCCTTAGCTCCTCACCCCTCCACTTT
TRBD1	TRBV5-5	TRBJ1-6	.	CASSPRTGNGSPLHF	TGTGCCAGCAGCCCAAGGACAGGGAACGGGTCACCCCTCCACTTT
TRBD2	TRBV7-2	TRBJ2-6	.	CASSSGRQTVLTF	TGTGCCAGCAGCTCCGGGAGGCAGACCGTCCTGACTTTC
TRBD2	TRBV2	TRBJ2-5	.	CATFRLAGGRGPETQYF	TGTGCCACCTTTCGACTAGCGGGGGGCCGGGGCCCGGAGACCCAGTACTTC
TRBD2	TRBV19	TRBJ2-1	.	CASSIERGSGRRRNEQFF	TGTGCCAGTAGTATAGAGCGGGGCAGCGGGAGGAGAAGAAATGAGCAGTTCTTC
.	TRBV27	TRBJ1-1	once	CASSHEWGPTEAFF	TGTGCCAGCAGCCATGAGTGGGGCCCCACTGAAGCTTTCTTT
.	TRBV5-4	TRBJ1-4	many	CASSLDGGNNEKLFF	TGTGCCAGCAGCTTGGATGGAGGAAATAATGAAAAACTGTTTTTT
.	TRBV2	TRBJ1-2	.	CASRATGNYGYTF	TGTGCCAGCAGGGCTACAGGGAACTATGGCTACACCTTC
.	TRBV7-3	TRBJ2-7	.	CASSLTILSEAYF	TGTGCCAGCAGCTTAACGATCCTCTCGGAGGCGTACTTC
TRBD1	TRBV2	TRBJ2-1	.	CASSGVRGIIYNEQFF	TGTGCCAGCAGTGGGGTCAGGGGGATTATTTACAATGAGCAGTTCTTC